A selection of T cell receptor beta chains follows, all from one sample in a study of OX40 agonist ivuxolimab in advanced cancers. Libraries were prepared by immunoSEQ multiplex PCR; TCRdb keeps only in-frame clonotypes and omits some of them. The sample records some 45,000 clones, around 89% being singletons. The sample consisted of CD4+ or CD8+ T cells sorted from blood, taken in a trial of the OX40 agonist ivuxolimab. These receptors were collected from an adult with an advanced solid tumor such as melanoma, head and neck, liver or kidney cancer. Each CDR3 is given with its conserved first and last residue. A D gene is named only where the DNA matches it firmly. Clone size is shown for a subset of rows, as once, few, many or a class of expanded clone.

j_call | d_call | v_call | clone_size | cdr3_nt | cdr3_aa
TRBJ2-2 | NA | TRBV5-1 | NA | TGCGCCAGCAGCTTGGGGAACACCGGGGAGCTGTTTTTT | CASSLGNTGELFF
TRBJ2-2 | TRBD1 | TRBV2 | NA | TGTGCCAGCAGTGAGTCGGACAGGGGGACCGGGGAGCTGTTTTTT | CASSESDRGTGELFF
TRBJ2-2 | TRBD1 | TRBV7-9 | NA | TGTGCCAGCAGACTGAGGGGACAGGGGAACACCGGGGAGCTGTTTTTT | CASRLRGQGNTGELFF
TRBJ2-7 | NA | TRBV7-9 | NA | TGTGCCAGCAGAAGTCTTTACGAGCAGTACTTC | CASRSLYEQYF
TRBJ2-1 | TRBD1 | TRBV10-3 | few | TGTGCCACCACCGGGACAGGGGGGTCAGGCGATGAGCAGTTCTTC | CATTGTGGSGDEQFF
TRBJ2-3 | TRBD1 | TRBV6-1 | NA | TGTGCCAGCAGTATCGACAGGGGTGCGTCAGATACGCAGTATTTT | CASSIDRGASDTQYF
TRBJ2-2 | NA | TRBV2 | NA | TGTGCCAGCAGAACAGCCGCAACCGGGGAGCTGTTTTTT | CASRTAATGELFF
TRBJ2-5 | TRBD2 | TRBV9 | few | TGTGCCAGCAGCGTGCTGGGAGCGGGAGGGCAAGAGACCCAGTACTTC | CASSVLGAGGQETQYF
TRBJ1-5 | TRBD1 | TRBV19 | NA | TGTGCCAGTAGTGCCGGGACAGGGGGCAATCAGCCCCAGCATTTT | CASSAGTGGNQPQHF
TRBJ1-2 | NA | TRBV7-2 | NA | TGTGCCAGCAGCTCTAAAGGGCCTGACTATGGCTACACCTTC | CASSSKGPDYGYTF
TRBJ1-3 | NA | TRBV29-1 | NA | TGCAGCGTTGAAGTAAACGGGGACACCATATATTTT | CSVEVNGDTIYF
TRBJ2-3 | NA | TRBV30 | NA | TGTGCCTGGGCAGCAAGGGATACGCAGTATTTT | CAWAARDTQYF
TRBJ2-5 | TRBD1 | TRBV5-6 | once | TGTGCCAGCAGCCGCACTTGGGGGACAGCACAAGAGACCCAGTACTTC | CASSRTWGTAQETQYF
TRBJ2-5 | NA | TRBV6-4 | NA | TGTGCCAGCAGTGACGGTACTAGACAGGTTGAGACCCAGTACTTC | CASSDGTRQVETQYF
TRBJ2-3 | TRBD2 | TRBV9 | NA | TGTGCCAGCAGCGTGACTAGCGGGGGTAGTGCTAGCACAGATACGCAGTATTTT | CASSVTSGGSASTDTQYF
TRBJ1-2 | NA | TRBV7-9 | NA | TGTGCCAGCAGCTATCTGGGGGGAACTAACTATGGCTACACCTTC | CASSYLGGTNYGYTF
TRBJ2-4 | TRBD1 | TRBV19 | NA | TGTGCCAGTAGTACCCGAGAGGGGGCAGGAAACATTCAGTACTTC | CASSTREGAGNIQYF
TRBJ1-1 | NA | TRBV5-1 | NA | TGCGCCAGCAGCTTGGCCGGGCAGACTGAAGCTTTCTTT | CASSLAGQTEAFF
TRBJ1-6 | NA | TRBV6-5 | NA | TGTGCCAGCGCGACGATCTGGGATAATTCACCCCTCCACTTT | CASATIWDNSPLHF
TRBJ2-2 | NA | TRBV6-1 | NA | TGTGCCAGCAGTAGAGGGAACACCGGGGAGCTGTTTTTT | CASSRGNTGELFF
TRBJ1-3 | NA | TRBV15 | NA | TGTGCCACCAGCAGACAAATTGGGGGGAGCTCTGGAAACACCATATATTTT | CATSRQIGGSSGNTIYF
TRBJ1-1 | TRBD1 | TRBV6-6 | NA | TGTGCCAGCAGACCTCCGGGACAGGGGCATCTGGCTTTCTTT | CASRPPGQGHLAFF
TRBJ2-5 | NA | TRBV28 | NA | TGTGCCAGCAGTTTATACCTAGCAGTACCGGAGACCCAGTACTTC | CASSLYLAVPETQYF
TRBJ1-5 | TRBD1 | TRBV5-1 | once | TGCGCCAGCAGCCTCCAGGGGGCGCAGGGGCAGCCCCAGCATTTT | CASSLQGAQGQPQHF